The rows below give T cell receptor beta chains drawn from one sample of a study of blood T cell repertoires in COVID-19. Method: immunoSEQ multiplex PCR; TCRdb's copy keeps in-frame clones and lacks some. This table holds 250,000 to 350,000 clones, 80% to 90% found once. Sequenced material: PBMCs or T cells enriched from blood (not recorded which). Every receptor here comes from a woman in her late teens or twenties who had recovered from COVID-19. Each CDR3 is given with its conserved first and last residue. D genes are given only for firm matches. Clone size is stated in some rows and not others, as once, few, many or a class when expanded.

TGCAGCGTTGCAGGGGCCGGGGAGACCCAGTACTTC,CSVAGAGETQYF,TRBV29-1,TRBJ2-5,NA,once
TGCGCCAGCAGCTCCGGGGGACAGGCCTCCTACAATGAGCAGTTCTTC,CASSSGGQASYNEQFF,TRBV5-1,TRBJ2-1,TRBD1,NA
TGTGCCAGCAGCTTCCAGGGTGGGTTTTTTAATTCACCCCTCCACTTT,CASSFQGGFFNSPLHF,TRBV11-2,TRBJ1-6,NA,NA
TGTGCCAGTAGTGCCATCCGCACAGGGCCCACAGATACGCAGTATTTT,CASSAIRTGPTDTQYF,TRBV19,TRBJ2-3,NA,NA
TGTGCCAGCAGCGATAGTAGCGGGGGGACAAACACAGATACGCAGTATTTT,CASSDSSGGTNTDTQYF,TRBV9,TRBJ2-3,TRBD2,NA
TGTGCCAGTAGTAGGGGGGACTCTGGAAACACCATATATTTT,CASSRGDSGNTIYF,TRBV19,TRBJ1-3,NA,NA
TGTGCCACCAGCAGGGTGAGCTCCTACGAGCAGTACTTC,CATSRVSSYEQYF,TRBV15,TRBJ2-7,NA,NA
TGTGCCAGCAGGACCAGACAGGGGGCTAATTCACCCCTCCACTTT,CASRTRQGANSPLHF,TRBV6-5,TRBJ1-6,TRBD1,NA
TGTGCCAGCAGCCTTAGATACACTGAAGCTTTCTTT,CASSLRYTEAFF,TRBV11-2,TRBJ1-1,NA,NA
TGTGCCATCACCAAGGGACAGGGCAGCAACGAGCAGTACTTC,CAITKGQGSNEQYF,TRBV10-3,TRBJ2-7,TRBD1,NA
TGTGCCAGTAGTATTCCGTCAGGGGTTAATGAAGCTTTCTTT,CASSIPSGVNEAFF,TRBV19,TRBJ1-1,NA,NA
TGTGCCAGCAGCTTGGGTCCTTCCGGACAGGGGGCCACTGAAGCTTTCTTT,CASSLGPSGQGATEAFF,TRBV5-4,TRBJ1-1,TRBD1,NA
TGTGCCAGCAGCCCCTATAGATCTGGAAACACCATATATTTT,CASSPYRSGNTIYF,TRBV7-9,TRBJ1-3,NA,once
TGTGCCAGCTCACCACTGGCAGGGTGGGACTATGGCTACACCTTC,CASSPLAGWDYGYTF,TRBV18,TRBJ1-2,NA,NA
TGTGCCAGCAGCGGACAGGGAGGTCAGCCCCAGCATTTT,CASSGQGGQPQHF,TRBV7-2,TRBJ1-5,TRBD1,NA
TGTGCCAGCAGTTTCGTTGGCCGAGGGCTCTCGAACACCATATATTTT,CASSFVGRGLSNTIYF,TRBV28,TRBJ1-3,NA,NA
TGTGCCAGCAGCTTCAAACCAGTCACCGGGGAGCTGTTTTTT,CASSFKPVTGELFF,TRBV7-2,TRBJ2-2,NA,NA
TGCGCCAGCAGCCCGGGACAGGGCAATCAGCCCCAGCATTTT,CASSPGQGNQPQHF,TRBV5-1,TRBJ1-5,TRBD1,few
TGTGCCAGCAGCGCCGGGACAGGGAAGAAGGGCACTGAAGCTTTCTTT,CASSAGTGKKGTEAFF,TRBV28,TRBJ1-1,TRBD1,NA
TGTGCCAGCAGTGAAGTAAGGGGTACTGAAGCTTTCTTT,CASSEVRGTEAFF,TRBV6-1,TRBJ1-1,NA,NA
TGTGCCACCAGCATAATCCGGGGGGAAGGGGAGCAGTTCTTC,CATSIIRGEGEQFF,TRBV15,TRBJ2-1,TRBD2,few
TGTGCCAGCAGCGTAGGAAATACAGGGGGCATCTATGGCTACACCTTC,CASSVGNTGGIYGYTF,TRBV9,TRBJ1-2,TRBD1,NA
TGTGCCAGTAGTCCCCGGGACAGGGTTGAAAAACTGTTTTTT,CASSPRDRVEKLFF,TRBV19,TRBJ1-4,TRBD1,NA
TGTGCCAGCAGCTTAAGAGGAGTCTATGGCTACACCTTC,CASSLRGVYGYTF,TRBV5-6,TRBJ1-2,NA,once
TGCGCCAGCAGCTTGGGGGCTGGGACAGGACCCTACGAGCAGTACTTC,CASSLGAGTGPYEQYF,TRBV5-1,TRBJ2-7,TRBD1,NA
TGTGCCACCAGCAGCGCCTCCGTTGGACAGGGTGGGACCCAGTACTTC,CATSSASVGQGGTQYF,TRBV15,TRBJ2-5,TRBD1,NA
TGTGCCAGCAGCGCTAGCGGGGGGGCAATGAATGAGCAGTTCTTC,CASSASGGAMNEQFF,TRBV9,TRBJ2-1,TRBD2,NA
TGTGCCTGGAGTCAAGTGGGGCCTGAAAAACTGTTTTTT,CAWSQVGPEKLFF,TRBV30,TRBJ1-4,NA,once
TGCAGTGCGTACAAGAACACTGAAGCTTTCTTT,CSAYKNTEAFF,TRBV20-1,TRBJ1-1,NA,NA
TGTGCCAGCAGGCCAAGCGACAGAGGAAATTCACCCCTCCACTTT,CASRPSDRGNSPLHF,TRBV7-9,TRBJ1-6,NA,NA
TGTGCCAGCAGTCGGGGACCGGGACAGGGTTTGTCCTACGAGCAGTACTTC,CASSRGPGQGLSYEQYF,TRBV27,TRBJ2-7,TRBD1,NA
TGTGCCACCAGCCAGGGACACGGAAACACTGAAGCTTTCTTT,CATSQGHGNTEAFF,TRBV15,TRBJ1-1,NA,NA
TGTGCCAGTAGTACCCTCACTGAAGCTTTCTTT,CASSTLTEAFF,TRBV19,TRBJ1-1,NA,NA
TGTGCCAGCAGCCCCACGACAGGCGGCTACACCTTC,CASSPTTGGYTF,TRBV28,TRBJ1-2,NA,NA
TGTGCCAGCGGAGGGCACTATGGCTACACCTTC,CASGGHYGYTF,TRBV5-4,TRBJ1-2,NA,NA
TGTGCCAGTAGAAATCAGGGGGCCTATGGCTACACCTTC,CASRNQGAYGYTF,TRBV19,TRBJ1-2,TRBD1,NA
TGTGCCAGCACCACCGGGTACGGTGAAAAACTGTTTTTT,CASTTGYGEKLFF,TRBV6-1,TRBJ1-4,NA,NA
TGTGCCAGCTCACCACCGCTAGGGAGTGACGGTCACACTGAAGCTTTCTTT,CASSPPLGSDGHTEAFF,TRBV18,TRBJ1-1,NA,few
TGTGCCACCAGCAGCCGCGGACGGACTCCCTATAATTCACCCCTCCACTTT,CATSSRGRTPYNSPLHF,TRBV15,TRBJ1-6,NA,NA
TGTGCCAGCAGCCCCCTACAGCGGGGGGGCACAGATACGCAGTATTTT,CASSPLQRGGTDTQYF,TRBV11-2,TRBJ2-3,TRBD2,NA
TGTGCCAGCCAGTTGACAGGGTTGGGTGGCTACACCTTC,CASQLTGLGGYTF,TRBV12-3/TRBV12-4,TRBJ1-2,TRBD1,few
TGTGCCATCACCGGGACCTATAATTCACCCCTCCACTTT,CAITGTYNSPLHF,TRBV10-3,TRBJ1-6,NA,NA
TGTGCCAGCAGTCAGGGAGGTTACTTGAACACTGAAGCTTTCTTT,CASSQGGYLNTEAFF,TRBV27,TRBJ1-1,NA,NA
TGTGCCAGCAGTAGCGGGACAGGGACTGAAGCTTTCTTT,CASSSGTGTEAFF,TRBV2,TRBJ1-1,TRBD1,NA
TGTGCCAGTAGTATAGCGGACAGGGACGGCTACACCTTC,CASSIADRDGYTF,TRBV19,TRBJ1-2,TRBD1,once
TGCGCCAGCAGCTTGGGGACTAGCGGTGGAGATACGCAGTATTTT,CASSLGTSGGDTQYF,TRBV5-1,TRBJ2-3,TRBD2,NA
TGTGCCAGCAGCTTAGTTGTGGGACAGGGGAGTGGCTACACCTTC,CASSLVVGQGSGYTF,TRBV7-9,TRBJ1-2,TRBD1,NA
TGTGCCAGCAGTGGACAGGGGCGTGAGCAGTTCTTC,CASSGQGREQFF,TRBV6-6,TRBJ2-1,TRBD1,NA
TGTGCCAGCAGCGAACACAGGGGGCGCGGTGATGGCTACACCTTC,CASSEHRGRGDGYTF,TRBV9,TRBJ1-2,TRBD1,NA
TGTGCCTGGAACCTAAAACAGGGGGCGAACTATGGCTACACCTTC,CAWNLKQGANYGYTF,TRBV30,TRBJ1-2,TRBD1,NA
TGTGCCAGCAGCCCTGGGACAACAGATACGCAGTATTTT,CASSPGTTDTQYF,TRBV7-9,TRBJ2-3,NA,NA
TGCGCCAGCAGCCCGAAGGGACAGGGTAAAACCGACTACGAGCAGTACTTC,CASSPKGQGKTDYEQYF,TRBV4-1,TRBJ2-7,TRBD1,NA
TGCGCCAGCAGCTCGGGTCCGGAAGGACTGAGGGAGCAGTACTTC,CASSSGPEGLREQYF,TRBV5-1,TRBJ2-7,NA,once